This record looks at one TCR beta chain sequence and its context. Mismatch with germline at one junction end may stem from a read error. Between about 17 and 34 mg of unsorted bulk tissue served as the source from which RNA and DNA were co-extracted. The germline gives CDR1 SGHAT, CDR2 FQNNGV. CDR3 length: 16 residues. The source of the sample is a study of tumor-infiltrating lymphocytes in primary liver carcinoma. With a constant-region primer, TCR beta cDNA was made from 450 to 550 ng of total RNA. The TCR beta library was amplified through three nested multiplex PCR rounds in a modified ARM-PCR procedure. The first two PCR rounds used TRBV1-TRBV30 primers with a Cbeta primer, roughly 10 cycles each. TCRdb processed the multiplex PCR reads anew with MiXCR; each CDR3 protein has one entry. The table shows about 30,000 distinct CDR3 sequences, with around 71% occurring only once.

The sequence came from a woman aged 30 to 39 with primary liver carcinoma and hepatitis B virus infection. This rearrangement joins TRBV11-2 to TRBJ2-5; 9 nucleotides line up with TRBD1. Sample: liver tumor tissue from sampling region 3. Subset noted: tumor region T3, left-lateral pole. The CDR3 bases are TGCGCCCGCAACACAAGAACAGGGGGCGCGAAAGAGACCCAGTACTTC. Translating it yields CARNTRTGGAKETQYF.